Listed here is a single TCR beta chain. What it binds is not known. Germline assignment: CDR1 DFQATT and CDR2 SNEGSKA (reference sequence). V gave up 3 bases and J gave up 6 bases, with 11 bases separating them. The CDR3 length is 13 residues. CDR3 regions of TCR beta were amplified from RNA transcripts. RT-PCR was first run with HTBI primers, then multiplex PCR in a second round. TCRdb reanalysed the multiplex PCR reads using MiXCR and keeps one entry per CDR3 protein. This sample has 650,000 to 900,000 distinct CDR3 sequences; 40% occur once, and the top ten carry approximately 46%. This entry belongs to a study of Graves' ophthalmopathy and Graves' hyperthyroidism. General observations from the study: Both a 70.59% sensitivity and a roughly 72% specificity characterized the model's predictions of ophthalmopathy progression.

The receptor was isolated from an adult man with Graves' ophthalmopathy. The sample was peripheral blood. The chain employs TRBV20-1 and TRBJ2-2, with a weak D call TRBD1 (5 bases). The DNA of the CDR3 is TGCAGTGCTAGGATCCAGGGTGCCGGGGAGCTGTTTTTT. The encoded protein is CSARIQGAGELFF.